Below are 19 T cell receptor beta chains sequenced from a single sample in a study of B cell selection in AIRE deficiency. Using immunoSEQ multiplex PCR, the repertoire was profiled, and TCRdb retains in-frame clones only, with some absent. The table records tens of thousands of clones, around 90% of them present only once. The regulatory T cell sort gate was CD4+CD25hiCD127low/negative. The source material was CD4+CD25+ Tregs sorted from PBMCs. All receptors come from a human donor in good health.

In this sample, this clone is medium-sized. The chain links TRBV6-5 to TRBJ2-7, with D possibly matching TRBD2 (5 bases). The CDR3 sequence is 14 residues long. Germline CDR1 and CDR2: MNHEY and SVGAGI. V lost 6 bases, J lost 4 bases, and 16 bases lay in between. In DNA, the CDR3 is TGTGCCAGCAGCCCTCCCGGGATCTCGTACGAGCAGTACTTC. Its protein product is CASSPPGISYEQYF.

V is TRBV6-1 and J is TRBJ1-5; possibly TRBD1 for D (5 bases). The CDR3 has 12 amino acids. CDR1 and CDR2 from the germline V gene are MNHNS and SASEGT. Trimming pared 7 bases from V and 7 bases from J, leaving 11 bases between. In DNA, the CDR3 is TGTGCCAGCACCCAAGGGGACCAGCCCCAGCATTTT. It encodes CASTQGDQPQHF.

This clone was recorded once. The chain recombines TRBV7-3 with TRBJ1-2; possibly TRBD1 for D (5 bases). This CDR3 region has 12 residues. Germline CDR1 reads SGHTA; CDR2 reads FQGTGA. The V and J ends lost 2 bases and 8 bases respectively, with 9 bases between them. CDR3 protein: CASSLSGGGYTF. The CDR3 DNA reads as TGTGCCAGCAGCTTATCCGGGGGAGGCTACACCTTC.

J is TRBJ2-5 and V is TRBV7-8, with TRBD1 identical over 9 bases. V was clipped by 1 base and J by 4 bases; unmatched bases: 4. This CDR3 has 15 residues. Germline V gene lookup returns CDR1 SGHVS and CDR2 FQNEAQ. CDR3 sequence: CASSLVDRGGETQYF. The DNA for the CDR3 is TGTGCCAGCAGCTTAGTGGACAGGGGAGGAGAGACCCAGTACTTC.

V and J are TRBV7-2 and TRBJ1-1; D is perhaps TRBD1 (6 bases). The V gene lost 1 base and the J gene lost 10 bases, with 13 bases spanning the gap. Germline CDR1 reads SGHTA; CDR2 reads FQGNSA. The CDR3 is 13 amino acids. In DNA form, the CDR3 reads TGTGCCAGCAGCTTAGGCCCGGGGGCGGCAGCTTTCTTT. The encoded protein is CASSLGPGAAAFF.

This CDR3 reads CASSTAGAGGPYEQYF. DNA for the CDR3: TGTGCCAGCAGCACCGCTGGAGCGGGAGGGCCCTACGAGCAGTACTTC. The chain combines TRBV11-1 with TRBJ2-7, with 10 bases fitting TRBD2. Germline CDR1 is SGHAT and CDR2 is FQDESV (reference sequence). There are 16 residues in the CDR3. Losses at the gene ends were 5 bases for V and 2 bases for J; bases not matched to a gene: 9.

The chain carries TRBV29-1 and TRBJ2-7; D gene ambiguous. Germline V gives CDR1 SQVTM, CDR2 ANQGSEA. The CDR3 loop spans 14 amino acids. V lost 0 bases and J lost 5, with 14 bases in between. This chain's CDR3 is CSVEETDNRNEQYF. Here the CDR3 DNA reads TGCAGCGTTGAAGAAACTGACAATCGAAACGAGCAGTACTTC.

Here the CDR3 DNA reads TGTGCCAGCAGGATCAACGGGGCGGGAACACAAGAGACCCAGTACTTC. It translates to CASRINGAGTQETQYF. This sequence joins TRBV7-6 and TRBJ2-5; a possible D gene is TRBD2 (6 bases). Per the germline V gene, CDR1 is SGHVS and CDR2 is FNYEAQ. This CDR3 region has 16 residues. The V gene lost 6 bases and the J gene lost 2 bases, with 19 bases spanning the gap.

V gene TRBV19 combines with J gene TRBJ2-5; 9 bases line up with TRBD1. The germline V gene encodes CDR1 LNHDA and CDR2 SQIVND (reference sequence). After removal of 6 bases from V and 2 bases from J, the junction contained 4 bases not matched to a gene. The CDR3 length is 14 residues. CDR3 loop: CASSSTGGQETQYF. CDR3 sequence (DNA): TGTGCCAGTAGCTCGACAGGGGGGCAAGAGACCCAGTACTTC.

The chain is built from TRBV18 and TRBJ1-1, with D maybe TRBD1 (6 bases). Germline V gene data show CDR1 as KGHSH and CDR2 as LQKENI. The CDR3 contains 13 residues. V lost 6 bases and J lost 3, with 11 bases in between. CDR3 residues: CASSERQDTEAFF. The CDR3 DNA is TGTGCCAGCTCGGAAAGACAGGACACTGAAGCTTTCTTT.

The J gene is TRBJ2-5, the V gene TRBV7-8; TRBD2 is a possible D gene (6 bases). Trimming removed 5 bases at V and 5 bases at J, with 15 bases between. Germline CDR1 is SGHVS and CDR2 is FQNEAQ. CDR3 length: 14 residues. The CDR3, as DNA: TGTGCCAGCAGCCCGGGGACTGGCAGGGAGACCCAGTACTTC. This codes for CASSPGTGRETQYF. Full variable domain (rest looked up from reference TRBV7-8 and TRBJ2-5): GAGVSQSPRYKVAKRGQDVALRCDPISGHVSLFWYQQALGQGPEFLTYFQNEAQLDKSGLPSDRFFAERPEGSVSTLKIQRTQQEDSAVYLCASSPGTGRETQYFGPGTRLLVL.

The V gene is TRBV5-4, the J gene TRBJ1-2; D gene ambiguous. This CDR3 has 13 amino acids. The V and J ends lost 5 bases and 3 bases respectively, with 11 bases between them. Germline CDR1 SGHNT, CDR2 YYREEE (reference sequence). Here the CDR3 DNA reads TGTGCCAGCAGTGGGATTTCATACTATGGCTACACCTTC. Translating it yields CASSGISYYGYTF.

The chain uses TRBV5-1 and TRBJ2-1; 8 bases are a match to TRBD2. Losses at the gene ends were 0 bases for V and 4 bases for J; bases not matched to a gene: 3. Germline CDR1 SGHRS, CDR2 YFSETQ. The CDR3 is 15 amino acids. The CDR3 sequence: CASSLEAGVYNEQFF. CDR3 nucleotide sequence: TGCGCCAGCAGCTTGGAAGCGGGGGTATACAATGAGCAGTTCTTC.

This CDR3 is CASSLVAGPFGEQYF. As DNA, the CDR3 is TGTGCCAGCAGCTTAGTAGCGGGGCCCTTTGGGGAGCAGTACTTC. J is TRBJ2-7 and V is TRBV11-2; TRBD2 agrees at 8 bases. This CDR3 spans 15 amino acids. The junction had 9 bases not matched to a gene; V was cut back by 1 base and J by 7 bases. The V gene's germline CDR1 is SGHAT and CDR2 FQNNGV.

The CDR3 nucleotides read TGTGCCAGCAGTGAAGGAGGACTGAGGGGGAACTATGGCTACACCTTC. Amino acids: CASSEGGLRGNYGYTF. The chain combines TRBV6-1 with TRBJ1-2; D may be TRBD1 (6 bases). In germline, CDR1 is MNHNS, CDR2 SASEGT. CDR3 length: 16 residues. Trimming removed 1 base from V and 2 bases from J, with 14 bases in between.

This chain uses TRBV10-3 with TRBJ2-7; D might be TRBD1 or TRBD2, each matching 6 bases. The V gene lost 8 bases and the J gene lost 8 bases, with 22 bases spanning the gap. Germline lookup yields CDR1 ENHRY and CDR2 SYGVKD. CDR3 length equals 14 residues. CDR3 nucleotide sequence: TGTGCCATCTCTGGGGGGCAGGGCGTCGGAAAGCAGTACTTC. This gives the protein CAISGGQGVGKQYF.

The chain employs TRBV18 and TRBJ1-3, with 7 nucleotides matching TRBD1. The CDR3 extends over 14 amino acids. Germline CDR1 is KGHSH and CDR2 is LQKENI. Losses at the gene ends were 2 bases for V and 4 bases for J; bases not matched to a gene: 2. The CDR3 here is CASSPRGPGNTIYF. The CDR3 DNA reads as TGTGCCAGCTCACCAAGGGGGCCCGGAAACACCATATATTTT.

The chain combines TRBV7-3 with TRBJ1-2; no definite D call. With 2 bases removed from V and 5 bases from J, the gap between germline ends came to 9 bases. CDR1 is SGHTA and CDR2 is FQGTGA in the germline V gene. The CDR3 length is 13 residues. The CDR3 reads CASSLEPGYGYTF. CDR3 coding DNA: TGTGCCAGCAGCTTAGAGCCCGGATATGGCTACACCTTC.

The chain's CDR3 is CASSALGGNGNTIYF. CDR3 nucleotide sequence: TGCGCCAGCAGCGCCCTAGGGGGAAATGGAAACACCATATATTTT. The rearrangement links TRBV5-1 to TRBJ1-3, with D possibly being TRBD1 (6 bases). Germline V lookup: CDR1 SGHRS, CDR2 YFSETQ. The V end was cut by 4 bases, the J end by 3 bases, with 14 bases between. The CDR3 runs 15 residues. The whole variable domain, filled in from reference TRBV5-1 and TRBJ1-3, reads KAGVTQTPRYLIKTRGQQVTLSCSPISGHRSVSWYQQTPGQGLQFLFEYFSETQRNKGNFPGRFSGRQFSNSRSEMNVSTLELGDSALYLCASSALGGNGNTIYFGEGSWLTVV.